Below, one T cell receptor (beta chain) is given with its context. The antigen remains undetermined. V was trimmed by 0 bases and J by 4 bases, leaving 2 bases between them. Germline values: CDR1 SGHRS, CDR2 YFSETQ. This CDR3 comprises 12 residues. Time point in this sample: baseline pretreatment blood. Sample treatment: 15 Gy SBRT to primary tumor, nephrectomy 4 weeks later. After SBRT, blood was collected at 2 and 4 weeks, plus baseline. Profiling relied on immunoSEQ multiplex PCR, and the TCRdb table lists in-frame clones only, not all of them. The table shows tens of thousands of clones, with 83% occurring only once. The data stem from a study of radiation and T cells in renal cell carcinoma. Study background: Nephrectomy followed 15 Gy stereotactic body radiation by 4 weeks. Study-wide findings and caveats: In blood, top tumor clones expanded by 2 weeks, shrinking by 4.

The source is a woman in her seventies with renal cell carcinoma. This sample comprised blood, obtained from a patient whose treatment included radiotherapy and nephrectomy. The J gene is TRBJ2-1, the V gene TRBV5-1; D unclear. The CDR3 region is CASSLEYNEQFF. The CDR3 DNA reads as TGCGCCAGCAGCTTGGAATACAATGAGCAGTTCTTC.